The 27 T cell receptor beta chains presented below share a single source sample, sequenced in a study of T cell repertoires in cytomegalovirus infection. Via MiXCR, TCRdb re-called the reads, giving one row per CDR3 protein. The data contain hundreds of thousands of distinct CDR3 sequences, about 42% of them seen just once; the ten biggest clones take up about 45%. These TCRs' antigens remain unknown. The material sequenced was cultured PBMCs, taken from culture after CMV antigen stimulation. The receptors here all came from a human donor in good health (CMV status not recorded). Some clones in this sample may be carry-over from other donors' samples.

This clonotype was observed a handful of times. The chain joins TRBV4-2 to TRBJ1-1; D is perhaps TRBD1 (5 bases). Germline V gene sequence: CDR1 LGHNA, CDR2 YNFKEQ. V lost 0 bases and J lost 1, with 12 bases in between. CDR3 length: 16 amino acids. The chain's CDR3 is CASSQDPGGANTEAFF. In nucleotides, the CDR3 is TGTGCCAGCAGCCAAGATCCAGGAGGGGCGAACACTGAAGCTTTCTTT.

The table lists this clonotype with a few counts. The chain links TRBV15 to TRBJ1-6; TRBD1 agrees at 10 bases. The trim removed 2 bases at V and 2 bases at J, leaving 6 bases unmatched. Germline lookup yields CDR1 LNHNV and CDR2 YYDKDF (reference sequence). The CDR3 extends over 18 amino acids. CDR3 sequence reads: CATSRRLTGGAYNSPLHF. CDR3 DNA: TGTGCCACCAGCAGACGTCTGACAGGGGGCGCCTATAATTCACCCCTCCACTTT.

There are a few counts of this clonotype. The chain has TRBV12-3 or TRBV12-4 and TRBJ1-2; perhaps TRBD1 as D (6 bases). Trimming took off 5 bases at V and 3 bases at J, with 22 bases between the two ends. The CDR3 loop spans 17 amino acids. CDR3 sequence (DNA): TGTGCCAGCAGTGCCGCTCTGGACAGTCCGAGAGACTATGGCTACACCTTC. Its translation: CASSAALDSPRDYGYTF.

This clonotype was seen more than once but under ten times. V is TRBV7-8 and J is TRBJ2-7, with a weak D call TRBD2 (5 bases). The V and J ends lost 2 bases and 6 bases respectively, with 14 bases between them. The germline V gene encodes CDR1 SGHVS and CDR2 FQNEAQ. The CDR3 is 14 residues long. This CDR3 is CASSLPRTRGEQYF. The DNA for the CDR3 is TGTGCCAGCAGCTTACCCAGGACCCGGGGCGAGCAGTACTTC.

The chain employs TRBV7-8 and TRBJ2-7, with TRBD1 matching over 10 bases. Germline loops: CDR1 SGHVS, CDR2 FQNEAQ. This CDR3 is built from 16 residues. The V and J ends lost 5 bases and 2 bases, in that order; junction bases with no gene match: 9. The CDR3 region is CASSRTPGTGAYEQYF. The CDR3 DNA is TGTGCCAGCAGCCGCACCCCCGGGACAGGGGCCTACGAGCAGTACTTC.

This clonotype was counted a single time. The V call is TRBV7-2, the J call TRBJ2-7; no definite D call. Germline V gene lookup returns CDR1 SGHTA and CDR2 FQGNSA. V was pared by 4 bases and J by 0 bases, with 10 bases between. The CDR3 consists of 14 residues. CDR3 bases: TGTGCCAGCAGCTACAAGGCCAACTCCTACGAGCAGTACTTC. This translates into CASSYKANSYEQYF.

The chain recombines TRBV7-2 with TRBJ2-7, with 9 bases matching TRBD2. This CDR3 is 15 amino acids long. With V trimmed by 5 bases and J by 1 base, 6 bases remained unmatched. CDR1 and CDR2 from the germline V gene are SGHTA and FQGNSA. DNA of the CDR3: TGTGCCAGCAGCATAGTGCGGGGGGGATCCTACGAGCAGTACTTC. Translated, it gives CASSIVRGGSYEQYF.

The V and J genes are TRBV6-1 and TRBJ1-6; D ambiguous. Germline V gives CDR1 MNHNS, CDR2 SASEGT. Between the trimmed V and J ends, which lost 2 bases and 7 bases, there was a span of 9 bases. This CDR3 contains 14 residues. As DNA, the CDR3 is TGTGCCAGCAGTGAAATTGGACGGAATTCACCCCTCCACTTT. This sequence encodes CASSEIGRNSPLHF.

The CDR3 loop reads CASSPVPYSNQPQHF. CDR3 nucleotides: TGTGCCAGCAGTCCTGTGCCATATAGCAATCAGCCCCAGCATTTT. The chain links TRBV12-3 or TRBV12-4 to TRBJ1-5, with D uncertain. Trimming shortened V by 5 bases and J by 0 bases, and 11 bases separated the two germline ends. This CDR3 spans 15 amino acids.

The chain uses TRBV20-1 and TRBJ2-3; D is possibly TRBD2 (6 bases). Trimming stripped 6 bases from V and 1 base from J, with 14 bases between. The CDR3 loop spans 14 amino acids. Germline V gene sequence: CDR1 DFQATT, CDR2 SNEGSKA (reference sequence). The chain's CDR3 is CSAQQGLRTDTQYF. The CDR3 region has the DNA TGCAGTGCCCAGCAGGGACTCCGCACAGATACGCAGTATTTT.

The gene calls are TRBV18 and TRBJ1-1, with D uncertain. The CDR3 covers 12 residues. The germline CDR1 and CDR2 sequences are KGHSH and LQKENI. Trimming stripped 0 bases from V and 7 bases from J, with 6 bases between. The CDR3 DNA follows: TGTGCCAGCTCACCACCGGTAGTTGAAGCTTTCTTT. Amino acid sequence: CASSPPVVEAFF.

In its sample, this clonotype was seen a few times. This chain joins TRBV11-2 and TRBJ1-1; 8 nucleotides agree with TRBD1. J was trimmed by 8 bases and V by 0 bases; bases with no gene match: 2. Looked up from germline, CDR1 is SGHAT and CDR2 is FQNNGV. The length of the CDR3 is 13 residues. CDR3 sequence (DNA): TGTGCCAGCAGCTTAGACCGGGACAGGGAAGCTTTCTTT. Encoded protein: CASSLDRDREAFF.

The CDR3 DNA is TGTGCCAGCAGCGACTTATACAGGGGGCACACTGAAGCTTTCTTT. Its protein is CASSDLYRGHTEAFF. The chain joins TRBV27 to TRBJ1-1, with 9 bases that match TRBD1. Trimming at V came to 6 bases and at J to 3 bases, leaving 8 bases not matched to a gene. The CDR3 is 15 amino acids. Germline values: CDR1 MNHEY, CDR2 SMNVEV (reference sequence).

In this sample, this clonotype turned up a few times. For the CDR3, the DNA is TGTGCCAGCAATCCTAGGGGAGGGGTCTACAATGAGCAGTTCTTC. Its translation: CASNPRGGVYNEQFF. This rearrangement joins TRBV12-3 or TRBV12-4 to TRBJ2-1; 7 bases match TRBD2. This CDR3 has 15 residues. V trimming: 7 bases; J trimming: 3 bases; junction bases outside the gene matches: 9.

This clonotype was detected once. This chain connects TRBV7-6 to TRBJ2-3; D remains ambiguous. Trimming cost V 6 bases and J 4 bases, with 11 bases left between them. This CDR3 is built from 13 residues. The germline CDR1 and CDR2 sequences are SGHVS and FNYEAQ. This CDR3 reads CASRSYYPDTQYF. CDR3 coding DNA: TGTGCCAGCAGATCTTACTACCCAGATACGCAGTATTTT.

With regard to this clonotype: With a much larger clone just one base away, this may be a read error. The gene calls are TRBV5-6 and TRBJ1-6, with 7 nucleotides matching TRBD1. CDR3 length equals 15 residues. Per the germline V gene, CDR1 is SGHDT and CDR2 is YYEEEE. V shed 4 bases and J 4 bases; nucleotides not matched to a gene: 5. The CDR3 nucleotides are TGTGCCAGCAGCACCCGACAGGGTTATAATTCACCCCTCCACTTT. Protein sequence: CASSTRQGYNSPLHF.

CDR3 sequence: CATSRGSQTLKEQYF. DNA of the CDR3: TGTGCCACCAGCAGGGGCTCTCAGACGCTGAAGGAGCAGTACTTC. The chain carries TRBV15 and TRBJ2-7; D not certain. The V gene's germline CDR1 is LNHNV and CDR2 YYDKDF (reference sequence). The CDR3 sequence is 15 residues long. V lost 3 bases to trimming and J lost 7 bases, with 19 bases between them. Complete variable domain (other parts from reference TRBV15 and TRBJ2-7): DAMVIQNPRYQVTQFGKPVTLSCSQTLNHNVMYWYQQKSSQAPKLLFHYYDKDFNNEADTPDNFQSRRPNTSFCFLDIRSPGLGDTAMYLCATSRGSQTLKEQYFGPGTRLTVT.

The CDR3 bases are TGTGCCAGCACTCGGACTAGCGGGGGTGAGGCCCAGTACTTC. Translation: CASTRTSGGEAQYF. The chain uses TRBV28 and TRBJ2-5; TRBD2 matches at 13 bases. The junction had 8 bases not matched to a gene; V was cut back by 7 bases and J by 9 bases. This CDR3 comprises 14 residues. Germline V gene lookup returns CDR1 MDHEN and CDR2 SYDVKM.

The gene calls are TRBV6-6 and TRBJ2-7; D gene ambiguous. V gave up 2 bases and J gave up 5 bases, with 7 bases separating them. Germline V lookup: CDR1 MNHNY, CDR2 SVGAGI (reference sequence). The CDR3 loop spans 12 amino acids. Here the CDR3 reads CASSYGQDEQYF. The CDR3 region has the DNA TGTGCCAGCAGTTACGGTCAGGACGAGCAGTACTTC.

This chain joins TRBV5-1 and TRBJ1-2; D gene ambiguous. From germline, CDR1 is SGHRS and CDR2 YFSETQ. The CDR3 sequence is 13 residues long. Trimming left V 1 base short and J 4 bases short, with 8 bases between. The CDR3 protein is CASSLSSFYGYTF. The CDR3 bases are TGCGCCAGCAGCTTGTCGTCGTTCTATGGCTACACCTTC.

This clonotype was seen a handful of times. The chain is built from TRBV12-3 or TRBV12-4 and TRBJ1-2; tentative D call: TRBD1 (5 bases). This CDR3 has 15 residues. V lost 2 bases and J lost 6, with 16 bases in between. Here the CDR3 reads CASSLQGPWGDGYTF. The CDR3 region has the DNA TGTGCCAGCAGTTTACAGGGCCCCTGGGGGGATGGCTACACCTTC.

In its sample, this clonotype was seen a few times. V gene TRBV6-6 combines with J gene TRBJ2-3, with a possible D match to TRBD2 (5 bases). Germline values: CDR1 MNHNY, CDR2 SVGAGI (reference sequence). V was clipped by 8 bases and J by 5 bases, with 14 bases between them. The CDR3 has 13 residues. The CDR3 coding sequence is TGTGCCAGCGGTCAGACTAACCAAGATACGCAGTATTTT. Translating gives CASGQTNQDTQYF.

The chain has TRBV20-1 and TRBJ2-2, with a possible D match to TRBD1 (5 bases). The germline V gene encodes CDR1 DFQATT and CDR2 SNEGSKA (reference sequence). Trimming removed 6 bases from V and 0 bases from J, with 8 bases in between. The CDR3 extends over 13 amino acids. CDR3 bases: TGCAGTGCCTCGGACACGAACACCGGGGAGCTGTTTTTT. This codes for CSASDTNTGELFF.

The sample holds a few counts of this clonotype. The chain links TRBV7-8 to TRBJ2-7, with TRBD1 matching 9 bases. This CDR3 region has 15 residues. The J segment lost 3 bases and the V segment lost 5 bases, leaving 8 bases of the junction unmatched. CDR1 and CDR2 (germline): SGHVS, FQNEAQ. CDR3 sequence (DNA): TGTGCCAGCAGCCTCATAACGGGACAGGGCTACGAGCAGTACTTC. It yields the protein CASSLITGQGYEQYF.

The chain couples TRBV7-4 to TRBJ1-3; unclear D gene. V gave up 5 bases and J gave up 5 bases, with 7 bases separating them. CDR3 size: 12 residues. Per the germline V gene, CDR1 is SGHVT and CDR2 is SQSDAQ. This CDR3 is CASSPIRNTIYF. DNA for the CDR3: TGTGCCAGCAGCCCCATTCGAAACACCATATATTTT.

This clonotype showed up just a few times. The chain couples TRBV7-9 to TRBJ2-7; 10 bases are shared with TRBD2. The V gene end was trimmed by 1 base and the J gene end by 4 bases; junction bases not matched to a gene: 7. Germline V lookup: CDR1 SEHNR, CDR2 FQNEAQ (reference sequence). CDR3 size: 16 residues. The CDR3 DNA follows: TGTGCCAGCAGCTTAGATCTCAGCGGGAGGGTTTACGAGCAGTACTTC. The encoded protein is CASSLDLSGRVYEQYF.

This clonotype turned up a few times. The chain combines TRBV7-2 with TRBJ2-1, with unresolved D. Germline CDR1 SGHTA, CDR2 FQGNSA. There are 12 residues in the CDR3. The V and J ends lost 8 bases and 8 bases respectively, with 13 bases between them. CDR3 nucleotides: TGTGCCAGCGGATTGGCTTTCTATGAGCAGTTCTTC. Residues: CASGLAFYEQFF.